This TCR beta chain is drawn from a study of T cell clones after liver transplantation (dated by TCRdb to the late 2010s). Study-wide context: The samples were obtained from ITN030ST, a randomized trial that attempted immunosuppression withdrawal within 2 years after liver transplantation. Donor-reactive T cell clones were identified using TCRbeta sequencing after a pre-transplant mixed lymphocyte reaction and were then followed in post-transplant blood. Third party-reactive TCRbeta sequences were also identified from pre-transplant MLRs to serve as an antigen-independent comparator for donor-reactive sequences. Three of the eight recipients were HCV-positive; the others were transplanted for non-autoimmune, non-viral indications. No induction therapy was given to the subjects, and standard immunosuppression was administered until randomization at 12-24 months post-transplant. To count as tolerant, a recipient had to stay completely off immunosuppression for at least one year without liver enzymes climbing beyond twice the upper limit of normal. Blood samples were collected pre-transplant, then pre-randomization ahead of withdrawal, and finally post-randomization once withdrawal had either been completed or failed. Of the 8 liver transplant recipients making up the studied cohort, 3 were classified as tolerant and 5 as non-tolerant.

High-throughput TCRbeta CDR3 sequencing of frozen genomic DNA was performed by immunoSEQ, including PCR amplification, mapping, bias correction and internal controls. The source study handled its data this way. Productive rearrangements were retained, and unique TCRbeta sequences were defined by the CDR3 nucleotide sequence together with the V and J gene. Donor-reactive sequences required at least 5-fold expansion in CFSE-low cells versus unstimulated pre-transplant cells and at least 0.01% frequency. Per-subject minimum frequency thresholds, based on the lowest-template unstimulated sample, ensured at least 90% detection power. Jensen-Shannon divergence between the top 1000 TCRbeta sequences after and before transplant was used to measure repertoire turnover. Changes in detection of donor-reactive sequences were tested with two-sided Fisher's exact tests. The table comes from immuneACCESS by way of TCRdb, which keeps in-frame sequences with V and J called. Part of the clones is missing from these tables; in studies checked, under half for an unresolved V gene and the rest for unknown reasons. V, J and clone size derive from that table, while D and trimming were established from the DNA sequence. A total of about 80,000 clones appear in this sample, about 82% of them only once. The ten most abundant clones make up approximately 0.45% of the sample.

For this clone: Its antigen target is currently unknown. Per-base quality was not reported, and no clone a single base away is much larger than it.

Unstimulated PBMCs, after thawing, were stained for CD3, CD4 and CD8 and then FACS-sorted into CD3+CD4+ and CD3+CD8+ populations. Randomization to immunosuppression withdrawal applied to every one of the 8 studied subjects. The Qiagen DNeasy Blood and Tissue Kit was used for genomic DNA isolation. Overall study outcomes, separate from this receptor: The conclusions were preliminary, being limited by small, heterogeneous patient numbers and by non-standardized post-transplant time points. A greater decline was seen for donor-reactive sequences than for third party-reactive sequences, suggesting partial antigen-specific deletion unrelated to withdrawal success. In two subjects, low numbers of available donor cells limited the measurable donor-reactive repertoire. Without allograft tissue specimens, donor-reactive T cells may have migrated into the graft rather than being deleted. A significant post-transplant decrease in circulating donor-reactive CD4 TCRbeta sequences was observed in most of the 8 subjects, irrespective of tolerance or HCV status. After accounting for repertoire turnover, donor-reactive detection was significantly reduced in 7 of 8 subjects for CD4 and 8 of 8 for CD8.

Taken from cysteine to phenylalanine, the CDR3 has 13 residues. Only CDR3 DNA remains: 39 bases, in frame from the first base. Compared with germline, V lacks 5 bases and J lacks 2 bases; bases without a gene match: 3. The germline V gene provides CDR1 SGHNT and CDR2 YENEEA. The chain is encoded by TRBV11-3 joined to TRBJ2-7, with TRBD1 matching 7 junction bases. Source: CD4+ T cells from blood, taken just over 45 months after liver transplant. This TCR came from a human patient who received a liver transplant. Donor T cells from the graft may be present among the T cells after a transplant. The nucleotide sequence reads as follows: TGTGCCAGCAGCCGAGGGACAGCCTACGAGCAGTACTTC. This yields the protein CASSRGTAYEQYF.